Below, one T cell receptor beta chain is given with its context. The germline V gene encodes CDR1 SQVTM and CDR2 ANQGSEA. Trimming at V came to 0 bases and at J to 3 bases, leaving 1 base not matched to a gene. This CDR3 is built from 14 residues. The protocol was immunoSEQ multiplex PCR, while the TCRdb copy is restricted to in-frame clones and leaves out a portion. The sample has over 130,000 clones; roughly four fifths are singletons. The sample comes from a study of blood T cell repertoires in COVID-19. About the study: COVID-19 samples, acute and convalescent, were from the United States, Italy and Spain. T cells, B-cell-depleted T cells, or PBMCs provided the cDNA or gDNA that served as material.

The V and J genes are TRBV29-1 and TRBJ2-7; 11 positions match TRBD1. The specimen sequenced was peripheral blood. This clonotype was sampled from an elderly woman with acute or convalescent COVID-19. CDR3 loop: CSVEDGTGGYEQYF. The CDR3 DNA reads as TGCAGCGTTGAAGACGGGACAGGGGGCTACGAGCAGTACTTC.